This is a list of T cell receptor beta chains from one sample in a study of identical twins. From the 5' RACE reads, TCRdb called clonotypes with MiXCR, one entry per CDR3 protein. The sample yields some 500,000 distinct CDR3 sequences, about 20% seen once. The same data also contributed to another study, on T cells expressing NK-cell markers.

The sequenced material came from CD4+ T cells sorted from blood. The receptors stem from a woman aged 18-35 years in good health. Both conserved end residues are part of each CDR3. Fields, in order: J gene, V gene, CDR3 protein.

J: TRBJ2-7
V: TRBV12-3/TRBV12-4
CDR3: CAAPYEQYF

J: TRBJ2-3
V: TRBV18
CDR3: CASSPLEDTQYF

J: TRBJ1-2
V: TRBV20-1
CDR3: CSALVLPYGYTF

J: TRBJ2-1
V: TRBV5-1
CDR3: CASSLLGSWGYNEQFF

J: TRBJ1-1
V: TRBV18
CDR3: CASSPSEGLAEAFF

J: TRBJ2-1
V: TRBV3-1
CDR3: CASSQDKREQFF

J: TRBJ1-6
V: TRBV15
CDR3: CATSRVDSPLHF

J: TRBJ1-3
V: TRBV29-1
CDR3: CSVDLGGGNTIYF

J: TRBJ1-5
V: TRBV4-1
CDR3: CASSQDTFTGHNQPQHF

J: TRBJ2-1
V: TRBV15
CDR3: CATSRARGAGIHNEQFF

J: TRBJ2-1
V: TRBV5-1
CDR3: CASSPHPNIDGGKQFF

J: TRBJ1-2
V: TRBV20-1
CDR3: CSASKTGHGYTF

J: TRBJ1-6
V: TRBV20-1
CDR3: CSASVAGSPLHF

J: TRBJ2-6
V: TRBV6-1
CDR3: CASSLDRFLSGANVLTF

J: TRBJ2-7
V: TRBV4-3
CDR3: CASSQTGAREQYF

J: TRBJ2-1
V: TRBV7-9
CDR3: CASSRSGKGDEQFF

J: TRBJ2-3
V: TRBV4-3
CDR3: CASSQSRDTGADTQYF

J: TRBJ2-1
V: TRBV20-1
CDR3: CSARAETSSGVNEQFF

J: TRBJ2-2
V: TRBV24-1
CDR3: CATSAGNWDTGELFF

J: TRBJ2-1
V: TRBV7-2
CDR3: CASSLLAGGPSGNEQFF

J: TRBJ1-2
V: TRBV20-1
CDR3: CSARVGQHYGYTF

J: TRBJ1-6
V: TRBV15
CDR3: CATSSHRDSPLHF

J: TRBJ2-1
V: TRBV24-1
CDR3: CATSDLGRNNEQFF

J: TRBJ2-3
V: TRBV7-6
CDR3: CASSLRRVTDTQYF

J: TRBJ2-5
V: TRBV6-5
CDR3: CASSTRQGLRETQYF

J: TRBJ2-1
V: TRBV7-6
CDR3: CASSLRMGNEQFF

J: TRBJ2-3
V: TRBV28
CDR3: CAANRGHGTDTQYF

J: TRBJ2-1
V: TRBV30
CDR3: CAWNQRDLLYNEQFF

J: TRBJ2-2
V: TRBV5-6
CDR3: CASSLTPTGELFF